This T cell receptor beta chain comes out of a study of blood T cell repertoires in COVID-19. Study-level background: PBMCs, B-cell-depleted T cells, or T cells were the source of the cDNA or gDNA that made up the material.

Allocation to cohorts depended on clinical history reported by the participants. The data were produced by immunoSEQ multiplex PCR, yet TCRdb's version contains in-frame clones alone and is incomplete. The sample records around 250,000 clones, 85% to 90% being singletons. This clone has just a few counts. Deletions cut 4 bases from V and 2 bases from J, with 13 bases between. This CDR3 is 16 amino acids long. The germline CDR1 and CDR2 sequences are SGDLS and YYNGEE. The receptor was isolated from a woman between 50 and 59 years old who had recovered from COVID-19. Sample: PBMCs or T cells enriched from blood (not recorded which). The chain employs TRBV9 and TRBJ2-6; possibly TRBD2 for D (6 bases). CDR3 sequence reads: CASSPIWGAGANVLTF. The CDR3 DNA reads TGTGCCAGCAGCCCCATATGGGGGGCTGGGGCCAACGTCCTGACTTTC.